This is a list of T cell receptor beta chains from one sample in a study of T cells in Graves' hyperthyroidism and ophthalmopathy. TCRdb ran MiXCR on the multiplex PCR reads and lists one entry per CDR3 protein. The repertoire has 700,000 or so distinct CDR3 sequences, over 15% of them found once; the top ten carry around 7.7%. Sequences were obtained from blood. These receptors were taken from a man younger than 30 with Graves' hyperthyroidism. Both conserved end residues are part of each CDR3. D genes are given only for firm matches. For some rows the clone size is stated as once, few or many, or as a class when expanded; others skip it.

d_call: TRBD2; clone_size: few; j_call: TRBJ2-6; v_call: TRBV10-3; cdr3_nt: TGTGCCTCGGGGGGAGGCTCTGGGGCCAACGTCCTGACTTTC; cdr3_aa: CASGGGSGANVLTF
d_call: NA; clone_size: many; j_call: TRBJ2-3; v_call: TRBV2; cdr3_nt: TGTGCCAGCAGTGAATGGCCAGATACGCAGTATTTT; cdr3_aa: CASSEWPDTQYF
d_call: NA; clone_size: many; j_call: TRBJ2-7; v_call: TRBV28; cdr3_nt: TGTGCCAGCAGTTTAAGGGCAGCCATCAAGCAGTACTTC; cdr3_aa: CASSLRAAIKQYF
d_call: NA; clone_size: NA; j_call: TRBJ2-6; v_call: TRBV14; cdr3_nt: TGTGCCAGCAGCCAAGTTGGCTTGAGCTCTGGGGCCAACGTCCTGACTTTC; cdr3_aa: CASSQVGLSSGANVLTF
d_call: NA; clone_size: NA; j_call: TRBJ2-3; v_call: TRBV27; cdr3_nt: TGTGCCAGCAGTTTATGGGCCCGGGATACGCAGTATTTT; cdr3_aa: CASSLWARDTQYF
d_call: TRBD1; clone_size: NA; j_call: TRBJ2-7; v_call: TRBV30; cdr3_nt: TGTGCCTGGAGCGAGACAGGGCCAGGCTTAGAGCAGTACTTC; cdr3_aa: CAWSETGPGLEQYF
d_call: TRBD1; clone_size: NA; j_call: TRBJ2-3; v_call: TRBV20-1; cdr3_nt: TGCAGTGCCGCGGACAGGGCTGGCGAAGGGCAGTATTTT; cdr3_aa: CSAADRAGEGQYF
d_call: NA; clone_size: NA; j_call: TRBJ1-1; v_call: TRBV18; cdr3_nt: TGTGCCAGCTCACCGAACGCGCGGTCTATGAACACTGAAGCTTTCTTT; cdr3_aa: CASSPNARSMNTEAFF
d_call: NA; clone_size: NA; j_call: TRBJ2-5; v_call: TRBV6-1; cdr3_nt: TGTGCCAGCAGTGAAGGGGCCTGGAACCCTCAGTACTTC; cdr3_aa: CASSEGAWNPQYF
d_call: NA; clone_size: NA; j_call: TRBJ1-2; v_call: TRBV6-2/TRBV6-3; cdr3_nt: TGTGCCAGCAGTTACCGGCAGGTTCTGACTGGCTACACCTTC; cdr3_aa: CASSYRQVLTGYTF
d_call: NA; clone_size: many; j_call: TRBJ1-4; v_call: TRBV5-1; cdr3_nt: TGCGCCAGCTCCTACCGGGGGGCCGCTAATGAAAAACTGTTTTTT; cdr3_aa: CASSYRGAANEKLFF
d_call: TRBD2; clone_size: NA; j_call: TRBJ2-3; v_call: TRBV6-1; cdr3_nt: TGTGCCAGCAGCCCAGCTAGCGGCCCAGATACGCAGTATTTT; cdr3_aa: CASSPASGPDTQYF
d_call: NA; clone_size: many; j_call: TRBJ2-1; v_call: TRBV20-1; cdr3_nt: TGCAGTGCCCGCCCGGACTCCTCCTACAATGAGCAGTTCTTC; cdr3_aa: CSARPDSSYNEQFF
d_call: TRBD2; clone_size: few; j_call: TRBJ2-1; v_call: TRBV24-1; cdr3_nt: TGTGCCACCAGTGATTCGCCCGGACTAGCGGCTCTGCGGGAGCAGTTCTTC; cdr3_aa: CATSDSPGLAALREQFF
d_call: NA; clone_size: NA; j_call: TRBJ1-1; v_call: TRBV9; cdr3_nt: TGTGCCAGCAGCGTAGAATACACCGGCACTGAAGCTTTCTTT; cdr3_aa: CASSVEYTGTEAFF
d_call: NA; clone_size: NA; j_call: TRBJ2-7; v_call: TRBV10-3; cdr3_nt: TGTGCCATCAGTGAGGGCCCGTACGAGCAGTACTTC; cdr3_aa: CAISEGPYEQYF
d_call: NA; clone_size: many; j_call: TRBJ1-5; v_call: TRBV7-9; cdr3_nt: TGTGCCAGCAGCTTAGTCCGGGGGCCCCAGCATTTT; cdr3_aa: CASSLVRGPQHF
d_call: TRBD2; clone_size: many; j_call: TRBJ2-7; v_call: TRBV6-6; cdr3_nt: TGTGCCAGCAGTTACGGCGCGGGGGGGGAGCAGTACTTC; cdr3_aa: CASSYGAGGEQYF
d_call: TRBD1; clone_size: few; j_call: TRBJ1-1; v_call: TRBV28; cdr3_nt: TGTGCCAGCAGGGGCCCGACAGGGAAGGCGGAAGCTTTCTTT; cdr3_aa: CASRGPTGKAEAFF